This T cell receptor beta chain originates from a study of T cell changes during pregnancy in multiple sclerosis. Generated by immunoSEQ multiplex PCR, the TCRdb table keeps only in-frame clones and is missing some. The table has under 55,000 clones, approximately 93% seen once. This TCR was recovered from a female donor with multiple sclerosis, enrolled in a pregnancy study. Sequenced material: peripheral blood, taken in the second trimester of pregnancy.

In nucleotides, the CDR3 is TGTGCCAGCAGCTTAATATCTAGCGGGAGTGGTTTGACCGGGGAGCTGTTTTTT. This gives the protein CASSLISSGSGLTGELFF. V gene TRBV7-6 combines with J gene TRBJ2-2; TRBD2 aligns across 10 bases. J gave up 5 bases and V 2 bases, and 11 bases lay outside the gene matches. From germline, CDR1 is SGHVS and CDR2 FNYEAQ. There are 18 residues in the CDR3. The full variable domain, in which reference TRBV7-6 and TRBJ2-2 provide the parts outside the CDR3, is GAGVSQSPRYKVTKRGQDVALRCDPISGHVSLYWYRQALGQGPEFLTYFNYEAQQDKSGLPNDRFSAERPEGSISTLTIQRTEQRDSAMYRCASSLISSGSGLTGELFFGEGSRLTVL.